Here is one T cell receptor beta chain with its context. This CDR3 has 14 amino acids. Trimming stripped 4 bases from V and 1 base from J, with 9 bases between. CDR1 SGDLS and CDR2 YYNGEE come from the germline V gene. The sample originates from a study of blood T cell repertoires in COVID-19. Background on the study: Sites in the United States, Italy and Spain provided acute and convalescent COVID-19 samples. Nucleic acid was either cDNA or gDNA, and it came from T cells, B-cell-depleted T cells, or PBMCs.

Authors' analysis steps: Nucleated cell number was recorded as an estimate derived from reference gene primer amplification. Repertoires were generated with immunoSEQ multiplex PCR, while TCRdb's copy carries only in-frame clones and drops some. The DNA was the basis for D and trimming; V, J and clone size are from that table. This table has about 340,000 clones, about four fifths appearing once. This TCR derives from a young man with active or convalescent COVID-19. The chain recombines TRBV9 with TRBJ2-1; D is possibly TRBD1 (5 bases). Sequenced input: peripheral blood. The CDR3 loop is CASSLPGSYNEQFF. The DNA for the CDR3 is TGTGCCAGCAGCCTCCCAGGGTCCTACAATGAGCAGTTCTTC.